Listed below are T cell receptor beta chains from one sample, sequenced in a study of cytomegalovirus exposure and HLA in healthy donors. Generated by immunoSEQ multiplex PCR, the TCRdb table keeps only in-frame clones and is missing some. The table records under 100,000 clones, roughly 80% of them present only once. Input material: PBMCs. These TCRs come from a woman aged 18-29 years in good health and CMV-seropositive. CDR3s include the opening cysteine and the closing phenylalanine or tryptophan. D genes are given only for firm matches. Only some rows state a clone size, as once, few, many or a class for expanded clones.

j_call clone_size v_call d_call cdr3_nt cdr3_aa
TRBJ2-2 NA TRBV6-1 TRBD2 TGTGCCAGCAGTGAGGGGACTAGCGGGGGGATCGGGGAGCTGTTTTTT CASSEGTSGGIGELFF
TRBJ1-5 NA TRBV19 TRBD1 TGTGCCACCGACAGGGCATATAGCAATCAGCCCCAGCATTTT CATDRAYSNQPQHF
TRBJ2-3 NA TRBV27 TRBD1 TGTGCCAGCAGTTTATACTCAGGGGGCGCAGATACGCAGTATTTT CASSLYSGGADTQYF
TRBJ2-7 NA TRBV7-9 NA TGTGCCAGCAAGGGGGACGGCTACGAGCAGTACTTC CASKGDGYEQYF
TRBJ2-1 NA TRBV5-1 NA TGCGCCAGCAGCTTGGTTGGGTCAGGGTACAATGAGCAGTTCTTC CASSLVGSGYNEQFF
TRBJ1-1 NA TRBV28 TRBD1 TGTGCCAGCAGTTTAATTCTAGGGGACAGATACACTGAAGCTTTCTTT CASSLILGDRYTEAFF
TRBJ2-1 NA TRBV7-9 TRBD1 TGTGCCAGCAGCCCCGGACAGGGGGCGCGTTACAATGAGCAGTTCTTC CASSPGQGARYNEQFF
TRBJ1-1 NA TRBV7-9 NA TGTGCCAGCAGCAGCTACAGGGATAGCATGAACACTGAAGCTTTCTTT CASSSYRDSMNTEAFF
TRBJ1-5 NA TRBV6-5 NA TGTGCCAGCAGTTACTCGAAACTGTCGGGGAATGCTGAGCATTTT CASSYSKLSGNAEHF
TRBJ1-2 few TRBV6-5 NA TGTGCCAGCAGCCAAGGAGGGACCCTTCACTATGGCTACACCTTC CASSQGGTLHYGYTF
TRBJ2-1 once TRBV6-5 NA TGTGCCAGCAGGGAGGGGATACAAAGAAGAGGTGAGCAGTTCTTC CASREGIQRRGEQFF
TRBJ1-1 NA TRBV6-1 TRBD1 TGTGCCAGCAGGGGACAGGGCGAAGGTTGGGCTTTCTTT CASRGQGEGWAFF
TRBJ1-2 NA TRBV7-9 TRBD1 TGTGCCAGCAGCTCTCCTAAGACAGGGGGGTATGGCTACACCTTC CASSSPKTGGYGYTF
TRBJ1-1 NA TRBV14 NA TGTGCCAGCAGCCAAGGGACAGTAAGGGTCACTGAAGCTTTCTTT CASSQGTVRVTEAFF
TRBJ1-5 NA TRBV5-1 TRBD1 TGCGCCAGTCGGACAGGTAATCAGCCCCAGCATTTT CASRTGNQPQHF
TRBJ2-7 NA TRBV7-2 TRBD2 TGTGCCAGCAGCCGAGATGGGGACTACGCCTCTGAGCAGTACTTC CASSRDGDYASEQYF
TRBJ2-5 NA TRBV7-2 NA TGTGCCAGCAGCTTAGGGGCCCAAGAGACCCAGTACTTC CASSLGAQETQYF
TRBJ2-1 NA TRBV10-3 NA TGTGCCATCAGTGCCCGGGACAATGAGCAGTTCTTC CAISARDNEQFF
TRBJ2-1 NA TRBV7-9 TRBD1 TGTGCCAGCAGCGGACAGGGTTTTGGTGAGCAGTTCTTC CASSGQGFGEQFF
TRBJ1-1 NA TRBV6-5 NA TGTGCCAGCAGTACGATCGGCGGGAGCACTGAAGCTTTCTTT CASSTIGGSTEAFF
TRBJ2-5 NA TRBV9 TRBD2 TGTGCCAGCAGCCCGGGAACTAGCGGGGTAGAGACCCAGTACTTC CASSPGTSGVETQYF
TRBJ1-5 NA TRBV4-2 NA TGTGCCAGCAGCCGCGATGCTATGCGCGATCAGCCCCAGCATTTT CASSRDAMRDQPQHF
TRBJ2-7 few TRBV19 TRBD2 TGTGCCAGTAGTATAAGCCCTAGCGGGGTGCCTTACGAGCAGTACTTC CASSISPSGVPYEQYF
TRBJ1-5 NA TRBV19 TRBD1 TGTGCCAGTAGTATCAGACAGGGGGCTTTTCAGCCCCAGCATTTT CASSIRQGAFQPQHF
TRBJ2-4 NA TRBV6-1 NA TGTGCCAGCAGTGAAAGCCACACTAATTCAAACATTCAGTACTTC CASSESHTNSNIQYF
TRBJ1-1 few TRBV7-9 NA TGTGCCAGCAGCTCACGTCAGGCTTTCTTT CASSSRQAFF
TRBJ2-3 NA TRBV7-9 TRBD2 TGTGCCAGCAGCCTCCTAGCGGGGGCTAGCACAGATACGCAGTATTTT CASSLLAGASTDTQYF
TRBJ2-3 NA TRBV25-1 NA TGTGCCAGCAGTGATCGGGGGGACAGGCTCAGCACAGATACGCAGTATTTT CASSDRGDRLSTDTQYF
TRBJ2-3 NA TRBV5-6 TRBD2 TGTGCCAGCAGCTTGGCCGGGACTAGCGGGGGGCAGGGAGATACGCAGTATTTT CASSLAGTSGGQGDTQYF
TRBJ2-5 NA TRBV9 NA TGTGCCAGCAGCGGTGGGTCAGGGGTGGGAGAGACCCAGTACTTC CASSGGSGVGETQYF
TRBJ2-2 NA TRBV4-2 NA TGTGCCAGCAGCCAAGATATGGCAGGGGACACCGGGGAGCTGTTTTTT CASSQDMAGDTGELFF
TRBJ2-1 NA TRBV27 TRBD1 TGTGCCAGCAGTTCCCCGGACAGGGGGACCTACAATGAGCAGTTCTTC CASSSPDRGTYNEQFF
TRBJ1-1 NA TRBV19 TRBD1 TGTGCCAGTAGTATTCCTTGGACAGGGATCGGCACTGAAGCTTTCTTT CASSIPWTGIGTEAFF
TRBJ1-1 NA TRBV28 NA TGTGCCAGCAGTTTGCCAGGTGAATACACTGAAGCTTTCTTT CASSLPGEYTEAFF
TRBJ2-1 NA TRBV5-1 NA TGCGCCAGCAGCTTTTCTAGTCCAGAGGACAATGAGCAGTTCTTC CASSFSSPEDNEQFF
TRBJ2-1 NA TRBV29-1 NA TGCAGCGTTGAGCAGGGCAATGAGCAGTTCTTC CSVEQGNEQFF
TRBJ1-2 NA TRBV2 TRBD1 TGTGCCAGCAGGTCCAGGGGGCCGGGCTATGGCTACACCTTC CASRSRGPGYGYTF
TRBJ1-1 NA TRBV5-1 TRBD1 TGCGCCAGCAGCTTACGCCTTCCGGGACAGGGAAGTGAAGCTTTCTTT CASSLRLPGQGSEAFF
TRBJ2-3 NA TRBV29-1 NA TGCAGCGCCCCTTCTGGGGGGGCGAGCACAGATACGCAGTATTTT CSAPSGGASTDTQYF
TRBJ1-2 NA TRBV9 TRBD1 TGTGCCAGCAGCGGATATAAGACAGGGGCTGACTATGGCTACACCTTC CASSGYKTGADYGYTF
TRBJ1-1 NA TRBV6-5 NA TGTGCCATACAGGCCTCCCGGCTCATGAACACTGAAGCTTTCTTT CAIQASRLMNTEAFF
TRBJ1-1 NA TRBV5-6 TRBD1 TGTGCCAGCAGCTACTGGACAGGGGGGTTCACTGAAGCTTTCTTT CASSYWTGGFTEAFF
TRBJ2-3 once TRBV10-1 NA TGCGCCAACTACGGGGGGCGGGCAGATACGCAGTATTTT CANYGGRADTQYF
TRBJ2-2 once TRBV9 TRBD1 TGTGCCAGCAGCGCCCGGACAGGAGGATCCACCGGGGAGCTGTTTTTT CASSARTGGSTGELFF
TRBJ2-3 once TRBV28 TRBD2 TGTGCCAGCAGTTTAGGCGCACTAGCGGGGGGGTCCACAGATACGCAGTATTTT CASSLGALAGGSTDTQYF
TRBJ1-1 NA TRBV7-6 TRBD1 TGTGCCAGCAGCATGGGACAGGGAGGTATGAACACTGAAGCTTTCTTT CASSMGQGGMNTEAFF
TRBJ2-7 NA TRBV30 NA TGTGCCTGGAGTGTACTGCCGTACGAGCAGTACTTC CAWSVLPYEQYF
TRBJ2-7 NA TRBV18 NA TGTGCCAGCTCACCACTCCCAGGGGTGGACGAGCAGTACTTC CASSPLPGVDEQYF
TRBJ2-5 NA TRBV6-1 TRBD2 TGTGCCAGCAGCTCGGGGGGGGAGCAAGAGACCCAGTACTTC CASSSGGEQETQYF
TRBJ2-5 NA TRBV18 TRBD2 TGTGCCAGCTCACCCAGTCGTTCCTCGGAGGCGGGGGTAAGAGAGACCCAGTACTTC CASSPSRSSEAGVRETQYF
TRBJ2-3 NA TRBV5-6 NA TGTGCCAGCAGCTTGGCGGCTAGCGTATGGGGATCGCAGTATTTT CASSLAASVWGSQYF
TRBJ1-2 NA TRBV28 TRBD1 TGTGCCAGCAGGAGTTTGACAGGGGGTCCGAGTGGCTACACCTTC CASRSLTGGPSGYTF
TRBJ2-1 NA TRBV14 NA TGTGCCAGCAGCCAAGCATTCAGGCTCGGGGGTGTTGAGCAGTTCTTC CASSQAFRLGGVEQFF
TRBJ2-3 NA TRBV6-5 TRBD2 TGTGCCAGCAAGGGGACTAGCGGGGGAACGCAGTATTTT CASKGTSGGTQYF